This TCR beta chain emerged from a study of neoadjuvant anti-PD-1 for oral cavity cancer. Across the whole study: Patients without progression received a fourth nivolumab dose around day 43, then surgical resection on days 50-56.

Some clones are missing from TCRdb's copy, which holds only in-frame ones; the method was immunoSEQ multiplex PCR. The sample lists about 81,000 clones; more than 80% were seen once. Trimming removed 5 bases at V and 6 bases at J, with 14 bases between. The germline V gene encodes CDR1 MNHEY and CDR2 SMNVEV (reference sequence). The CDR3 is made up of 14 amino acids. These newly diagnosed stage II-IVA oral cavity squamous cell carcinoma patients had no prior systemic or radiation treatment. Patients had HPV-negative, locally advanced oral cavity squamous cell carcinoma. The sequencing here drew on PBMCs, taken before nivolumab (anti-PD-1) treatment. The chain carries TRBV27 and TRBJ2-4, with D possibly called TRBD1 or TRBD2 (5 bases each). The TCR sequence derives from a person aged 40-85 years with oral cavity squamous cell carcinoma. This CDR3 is CASSLRDGINIQYF. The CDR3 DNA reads TGTGCCAGCAGTCTCCGGGACGGTATAAACATTCAGTACTTC.